This T cell receptor beta chain was documented in a study of T cell changes during pregnancy in multiple sclerosis. The CDR3 runs to 12 residues. Between the trimmed V and J ends, which lost 1 base and 7 bases, there was a span of 8 bases. Germline CDR1 and CDR2: LGHNT and FRNRAP. Libraries were prepared by immunoSEQ multiplex PCR; TCRdb keeps only in-frame clonotypes and omits some of them. This table holds more than 65,000 clones, around 85% found once. The receptor's source is a female donor with multiple sclerosis, enrolled in a pregnancy study. The sample was peripheral blood, taken before pregnancy. V and J are TRBV12-5 and TRBJ2-7, with unresolved D. CDR3 DNA: TGTGCTAGTGGTTTGGAGCCGAGGGAGCAGTACTTC. It is translated as CASGLEPREQYF.